This T cell receptor (beta chain) is from a study of blood T cell repertoires in COVID-19 (dated by TCRdb to 2018 to 2020). As for the study more broadly: Samples from collaborators originated in the United States, Italy and Spain and spanned both the acute and convalescent phases of COVID-19. The repertoires were made available in a free public database intended to serve as a resource for research on the immune response to SARS-CoV-2. The dataset comprised deeply sampled blood TCRbeta repertoires from subjects exposed to, actively infected with, or recovered from COVID-19. A de-identified subject ID, COVID-19 status, age in years and sex were almost always included in the sample metadata. The samples were drawn from the first 160 participants of the ongoing ImmuneRACE study and from over 950 subjects provided by 6 global collaborators. The prospective study material was composed of cDNA or gDNA derived from T cells, B-cell-depleted T cells, or PBMCs. Where available, HLA class I and class II types were taken from metadata supplied by the sample provider and were not determined by assay-based typing. Results the study describes overall, beyond this receptor: The quantity of clinical and demographic metadata differed by source and by participant and was supplied without curation.

Inclusive of the bounding cysteine and phenylalanine, the CDR3 is 15 residues long. Kept here is only the CDR3 DNA, which spans 45 bases and is read in frame from base 1. Trimming costs V 6 bases and J 0 bases, and their ends lie 11 bases apart. The germline V gene specifies MNHEY as CDR1 and SVGAGI as CDR2. Each collaborating institution followed its own protocols to collect whole blood in K2EDTA tubes. Collaborator samples were shipped for TCRbeta analysis as frozen whole blood, isolated PBMCs, or DNA extracted from either sample type. Concerning this clone itself: This clone's antigen is unknown. Base qualities are not at hand, and no much larger clone is one base apart.

TCRbeta CDR3 regions were amplified from genomic DNA by means of the immunoSEQ Assay, a bias-controlled multiplex PCR. The paper's data handling went like this. Within the assay, amplification of reference gene primers was used to estimate how many nucleated cells each sample contained. Sequence reads were collapsed and filtered to measure the absolute abundance of every unique TCRbeta CDR3 rearrangement. For each sample, productive Simpson clonality was calculated by taking the square root of Simpson's diversity index across productive rearrangements. TCRdb took this table from immuneACCESS and kept in-frame rearrangements with V and J called. Such tables lack part of the clones; where checked against another copy, unresolved V genes explain under half of the gap, and the rest is unexplained. The V and J calls and clone size were taken over from that table, and D and trimming were inferred from the DNA. The sample has around 210,000 clones on record, around three quarters of them singletons. The ten largest clones add up to 4.5% to 7% of the sample.

This TCR derives from a woman between 70 and 85 years old with acute or convalescent COVID-19. The sample comprised peripheral blood. The rearranged chain carries TRBV6-5 and TRBJ2-2, with a weak D call of TRBD2 (5 bases match). The CDR3 region: CASRVGGTNTGELFF. At the DNA level, the sequence is TGTGCCAGCAGGGTCGGAGGAACGAACACCGGGGAGCTGTTTTTT.